This T cell receptor (beta chain) comes out of a study of somatic mutations in cytotoxic T cells in rheumatoid arthritis. This CDR3 contains 20 residues. The V end was cut by 0 bases, the J end by 2 bases, with 24 bases between. Per germline, CDR1 SGHRS and CDR2 YFSETQ. As to this clone: Its antigen is not identified.

Profiling relied on immunoSEQ multiplex PCR, and the TCRdb table lists in-frame clones only, not all of them. The data show about 20,000 clones, about 86% seen once. The investigators isolated CD4+ and CD8+ cells by positive magnetic bead selection and checked their purity by flow cytometry. Whole-study results and caveats: Patients with a largest CD8+ clone exceeding 20% of CD8+ cells numbered about an eighth of the roughly 60.

The receptor was derived from a woman between 50 and 59 years old in good health. The specimen sequenced was CD8+ T cells sorted from blood. The gene calls are TRBV5-1 and TRBJ1-3; perhaps TRBD1 as D (6 bases). The CDR3 DNA sequence: TGCGCCAGCAGCTTGGAGGCCCGGGGACAAAGGGTGGTAGCTGGAAACACCATATATTTT. It codes for CASSLEARGQRVVAGNTIYF. The full variable domain, with the rest looked up from reference TRBV5-1 and TRBJ1-3, is KAGVTQTPRYLIKTRGQQVTLSCSPISGHRSVSWYQQTPGQGLQFLFEYFSETQRNKGNFPGRFSGRQFSNSRSEMNVSTLELGDSALYLCASSLEARGQRVVAGNTIYFGEGSWLTVV.